Listed below are T cell receptor beta chains from one sample, sequenced in a study of beta chain features in type 1 diabetes. Sequencing was performed with immunoSEQ multiplex PCR; in TCRdb, only in-frame clones are kept and a portion is missing. The repertoire consists of under 90,000 clones, with roughly 30% occurring once and the leading ten covering 0.4% to 0.55%. Sequences were obtained from stem cell memory CD4+ T cells from blood. Source of these receptors: a woman under 30 in good health. The CDR3 runs from the conserved cysteine through the conserved F or W. Fields, in order: D gene, J gene, V gene, clone size, CDR3 DNA, CDR3 protein. A D gene is named only where the DNA matches it firmly. Clone size is not always given. Where it is, it says once, few, many or a class for expanded clones.

D gene: TRBD1; J gene: TRBJ2-4; V gene: TRBV19; clone size: NA; CDR3 DNA: TGTGCCAGTAGTACTCCGGGACAGGATGACATTCAGTACTTC; CDR3 protein: CASSTPGQDDIQYF
D gene: TRBD1; J gene: TRBJ2-7; V gene: TRBV30; clone size: NA; CDR3 DNA: TGTGCCTGGAGTGCACGACCCCAGGGGGCAATCGTCTACGAGCAGTACTTC; CDR3 protein: CAWSARPQGAIVYEQYF
D gene: NA; J gene: TRBJ1-2; V gene: TRBV6-1; clone size: once; CDR3 DNA: TGTGCCAGCAGTGAAGGAGGGTCTGCTAACTATGGCTACACCTTC; CDR3 protein: CASSEGGSANYGYTF
D gene: NA; J gene: TRBJ2-7; V gene: TRBV5-1; clone size: NA; CDR3 DNA: TGCGCCAGCAGCTTGAAATCGGGGGAGGACTACGAGCAGTACTTC; CDR3 protein: CASSLKSGEDYEQYF
D gene: NA; J gene: TRBJ1-2; V gene: TRBV19; clone size: NA; CDR3 DNA: TGTGCCAGTAGTACGCGGGACCGCCCGCCAGTCTATGGCTACACCTTC; CDR3 protein: CASSTRDRPPVYGYTF
D gene: TRBD2; J gene: TRBJ2-5; V gene: TRBV10-3; clone size: few; CDR3 DNA: TGTGCCATCAGTGACCCGACTAGCGGGGGGCCTCAAGAGACCCAGTACTTC; CDR3 protein: CAISDPTSGGPQETQYF
D gene: TRBD2; J gene: TRBJ2-1; V gene: TRBV5-4; clone size: NA; CDR3 DNA: TGTGCCAGCAGCTATAGCGGGGGGGTCTACAATGAGCAGTTCTTC; CDR3 protein: CASSYSGGVYNEQFF
D gene: TRBD2; J gene: TRBJ2-1; V gene: TRBV2; clone size: NA; CDR3 DNA: TGTGCCAGCAGTGACCTAGCGGGGGTTGAGCAGTTCTTC; CDR3 protein: CASSDLAGVEQFF
D gene: TRBD1; J gene: TRBJ2-2; V gene: TRBV29-1; clone size: NA; CDR3 DNA: TGCAGCGGCGACAGGGGGGGCACCGGGGAGCTGTTTTTT; CDR3 protein: CSGDRGGTGELFF
D gene: NA; J gene: TRBJ2-7; V gene: TRBV23-1; clone size: NA; CDR3 DNA: TGCGCCAGCAGTTCACAGGGGATTGTACCGGGACTAGGAGAATACGAGCAGTACTTC; CDR3 protein: CASSSQGIVPGLGEYEQYF
D gene: NA; J gene: TRBJ1-5; V gene: TRBV4-3; clone size: NA; CDR3 DNA: TGCGCCAGCAGCCAATCTGGGAGTTGGAATCAGCCCCAGCATTTT; CDR3 protein: CASSQSGSWNQPQHF
D gene: NA; J gene: TRBJ2-1; V gene: TRBV29-1; clone size: many; CDR3 DNA: TGCAGCGTTGCTCAGGGAAATCCCAATGAGCAGTTCTTC; CDR3 protein: CSVAQGNPNEQFF
D gene: NA; J gene: TRBJ2-1; V gene: TRBV5-1; clone size: few; CDR3 DNA: TGCGCCAGCAGCTTGGACAGGGAGCAGTTCTTC; CDR3 protein: CASSLDREQFF
D gene: NA; J gene: TRBJ2-1; V gene: TRBV19; clone size: NA; CDR3 DNA: TGTGCCAGTAGTAAAAACTCTCTGAGCTCCTACAATGAGCAGTTCTTC; CDR3 protein: CASSKNSLSSYNEQFF
D gene: NA; J gene: TRBJ2-7; V gene: TRBV5-4; clone size: NA; CDR3 DNA: TGTGCCAGCAGCTTCCGGGACTCCGGAAGGGGTTACGAGCAGTACTTC; CDR3 protein: CASSFRDSGRGYEQYF
D gene: TRBD2; J gene: TRBJ2-2; V gene: TRBV7-8; clone size: few; CDR3 DNA: TGTGCCAGCAGCTTGGCGGGAGGTATCACCGGGGAGCTGTTTTTT; CDR3 protein: CASSLAGGITGELFF
D gene: TRBD1; J gene: TRBJ2-1; V gene: TRBV7-2; clone size: NA; CDR3 DNA: TGTGCCAGCAGCTTAGGGGGACAGGGGGCACGGGAGCAGTTCTTC; CDR3 protein: CASSLGGQGAREQFF
D gene: TRBD1; J gene: TRBJ2-7; V gene: TRBV30; clone size: NA; CDR3 DNA: TGTGCCTTCGTCAGGGGGCTTGAGCAGTACTTC; CDR3 protein: CAFVRGLEQYF
D gene: TRBD2; J gene: TRBJ2-3; V gene: TRBV5-1; clone size: NA; CDR3 DNA: TGCGCCAGCAGCTTGAATAGCGGGTTCACAGATACGCAGTATTTT; CDR3 protein: CASSLNSGFTDTQYF
D gene: TRBD1; J gene: TRBJ2-5; V gene: TRBV19; clone size: once; CDR3 DNA: TGTGCCAGCAAGTCAGGGGGCCAAGAGACCCAGTACTTC; CDR3 protein: CASKSGGQETQYF
D gene: TRBD1; J gene: TRBJ2-3; V gene: TRBV4-2; clone size: NA; CDR3 DNA: TGTGCCAGCAGCCAAGATGGGGACAGGAGCACAGATACGCAGTATTTT; CDR3 protein: CASSQDGDRSTDTQYF
D gene: NA; J gene: TRBJ1-2; V gene: TRBV5-6; clone size: NA; CDR3 DNA: TGTGCCAGCAGCGGGGGCCGATTGCACTATGGCTACACCTTC; CDR3 protein: CASSGGRLHYGYTF
D gene: TRBD1; J gene: TRBJ1-2; V gene: TRBV4-1; clone size: many; CDR3 DNA: TGCGCCAGCAGCGCACCGGGGACAGCTCAACCGTACTTC; CDR3 protein: CASSAPGTAQPYF
D gene: TRBD2; J gene: TRBJ2-3; V gene: TRBV29-1; clone size: NA; CDR3 DNA: TGCAGCGGGGCTAGAGCGGGAGACGGCACAGATACGCAGTATTTT; CDR3 protein: CSGARAGDGTDTQYF
D gene: TRBD1; J gene: TRBJ2-7; V gene: TRBV6-5; clone size: NA; CDR3 DNA: TGTGCCAGCAGTGGCCCCCGGGACAGGGGCTACGAGCAGTACTTC; CDR3 protein: CASSGPRDRGYEQYF
D gene: NA; J gene: TRBJ2-7; V gene: TRBV11-3; clone size: few; CDR3 DNA: TGTGCCAGCAGCTTTCGGGGGAACGAGCAGTACTTC; CDR3 protein: CASSFRGNEQYF
D gene: NA; J gene: TRBJ1-3; V gene: TRBV7-9; clone size: few; CDR3 DNA: TGTGCCAGCAGCACTATTATCTCTGGAAACACCATATATTTT; CDR3 protein: CASSTIISGNTIYF
D gene: TRBD2; J gene: TRBJ2-5; V gene: TRBV7-2; clone size: few; CDR3 DNA: TGTGCCAGCAGCTTATCCCCGGGGGGGTCAGAGACCCAGTACTTC; CDR3 protein: CASSLSPGGSETQYF
D gene: TRBD1; J gene: TRBJ1-2; V gene: TRBV11-2; clone size: few; CDR3 DNA: TGTGCCAGCAGCCTATCGCAGGGGGAGTTCTATGGCTACACCTTC; CDR3 protein: CASSLSQGEFYGYTF
D gene: NA; J gene: TRBJ2-1; V gene: TRBV4-1; clone size: NA; CDR3 DNA: TGCGCCAGCAGCCAAGATCGAGCAGGAAGCTCCTACAATGAGCAGTTCTTC; CDR3 protein: CASSQDRAGSSYNEQFF
D gene: TRBD1; J gene: TRBJ2-5; V gene: TRBV5-6; clone size: NA; CDR3 DNA: TGTGCCAGCAGCTTCACCGGGACAGGGTATAGGTACCAAGAGACCCAGTACTTC; CDR3 protein: CASSFTGTGYRYQETQYF
D gene: NA; J gene: TRBJ1-1; V gene: TRBV6-5; clone size: NA; CDR3 DNA: TGTGCCAGCCGGGGGGGTCTGAGGGACACTGAAGCTTTCTTT; CDR3 protein: CASRGGLRDTEAFF
D gene: NA; J gene: TRBJ1-2; V gene: TRBV5-1; clone size: few; CDR3 DNA: TGCGCCAGCCGTTACCCGGGGGGCGGATATGGCTACACCTTC; CDR3 protein: CASRYPGGGYGYTF
D gene: TRBD1; J gene: TRBJ1-1; V gene: TRBV5-4; clone size: few; CDR3 DNA: TGTGCCAGCAGCTCTCAGGGGGGCACTGAAGCTTTCTTT; CDR3 protein: CASSSQGGTEAFF
D gene: TRBD1; J gene: TRBJ2-5; V gene: TRBV2; clone size: NA; CDR3 DNA: TGTGCCACCCACGCAGGGGGTAAAGGAGAGACCCAGTACTTC; CDR3 protein: CATHAGGKGETQYF
D gene: TRBD1; J gene: TRBJ1-2; V gene: TRBV6-5; clone size: NA; CDR3 DNA: TGTGCCAGCAGGTTGGACAGGGATAACTATGGCTACACCTTC; CDR3 protein: CASRLDRDNYGYTF
D gene: TRBD1; J gene: TRBJ1-4; V gene: TRBV30; clone size: NA; CDR3 DNA: TGTGCCGGCAAGACCAACAGGGGGCTACGAGGGGAAAAACTGTTTTTT; CDR3 protein: CAGKTNRGLRGEKLFF
D gene: NA; J gene: TRBJ1-1; V gene: TRBV6-7; clone size: NA; CDR3 DNA: TGTGCCAGCACCGACGCGGGGGTCACTGAAGCTTTCTTT; CDR3 protein: CASTDAGVTEAFF
D gene: NA; J gene: TRBJ2-3; V gene: TRBV7-2; clone size: NA; CDR3 DNA: TGTGCCAGCAGCCTCCTGTTACCTCGGGATACGCAGTATTTT; CDR3 protein: CASSLLLPRDTQYF
D gene: TRBD1; J gene: TRBJ2-3; V gene: TRBV4-1; clone size: NA; CDR3 DNA: TGCGCCAGCAGCGGGACAGCACAACGCACAGATACGCAGTATTTT; CDR3 protein: CASSGTAQRTDTQYF
D gene: NA; J gene: TRBJ1-1; V gene: TRBV29-1; clone size: few; CDR3 DNA: TGCAGCGTTGCCTTTAAGAACACTGAAGCTTTCTTT; CDR3 protein: CSVAFKNTEAFF
D gene: TRBD1; J gene: TRBJ2-7; V gene: TRBV2; clone size: NA; CDR3 DNA: TGTGCCAGCAGTCTGGACAGGGGGCTTCTCTACGAGCAGTACTTC; CDR3 protein: CASSLDRGLLYEQYF
D gene: TRBD1; J gene: TRBJ1-1; V gene: TRBV18; clone size: NA; CDR3 DNA: TGTGCCAGCTCATTAGACAGGGGCCACACTGAAGCTTTCTTT; CDR3 protein: CASSLDRGHTEAFF
D gene: NA; J gene: TRBJ1-2; V gene: TRBV7-2; clone size: NA; CDR3 DNA: TGTGCCAGCAGCTTAGATCCGGGACAAACCTATGGCTACACCTTC; CDR3 protein: CASSLDPGQTYGYTF
D gene: TRBD2; J gene: TRBJ2-3; V gene: TRBV4-2; clone size: NA; CDR3 DNA: TGTGCCAGCAGCCAAGATCTGGGGATAGCGGGGGAGGGAGATACGCAGTATTTT; CDR3 protein: CASSQDLGIAGEGDTQYF
D gene: NA; J gene: TRBJ1-6; V gene: TRBV19; clone size: NA; CDR3 DNA: TGTGCCAGTAGCCCTCTACTTGACAGAAGGGGGTCACCCCTCCACTTT; CDR3 protein: CASSPLLDRRGSPLHF
D gene: TRBD2; J gene: TRBJ2-7; V gene: TRBV7-2; clone size: few; CDR3 DNA: TGTGCCAGCAGCTTTCACGGGGGGGGGAACGAGCAGTACTTC; CDR3 protein: CASSFHGGGNEQYF
D gene: TRBD2; J gene: TRBJ2-3; V gene: TRBV7-2; clone size: few; CDR3 DNA: TGTGCCAGCAGCTTAAGCGGAAGCGGGAGAGGGGATACGCAGTATTTT; CDR3 protein: CASSLSGSGRGDTQYF
D gene: TRBD2; J gene: TRBJ2-7; V gene: TRBV30; clone size: NA; CDR3 DNA: TGTGCCTGGAGTGTAGGAGTGAGCGGGGGGCTTTCTTACGAGCAGTACTTC; CDR3 protein: CAWSVGVSGGLSYEQYF
D gene: TRBD1; J gene: TRBJ2-7; V gene: TRBV5-1; clone size: NA; CDR3 DNA: TGCGCCAGCAGAGAGGACAGGGCGGGCTACGAGCAGTACTTC; CDR3 protein: CASREDRAGYEQYF
D gene: NA; J gene: TRBJ2-1; V gene: TRBV9; clone size: few; CDR3 DNA: TGTGCCAGCAGCGTAGCTAACTGGGCCGGGGGGCAGTTCTTC; CDR3 protein: CASSVANWAGGQFF
D gene: TRBD2; J gene: TRBJ2-4; V gene: TRBV2; clone size: few; CDR3 DNA: TGTGCCAGCACCCGACTAGCGGTAGCCAAAAACATTCAGTACTTC; CDR3 protein: CASTRLAVAKNIQYF
D gene: NA; J gene: TRBJ2-5; V gene: TRBV11-2; clone size: few; CDR3 DNA: TGTGCCAGCAGCTCCCCCCCGGAGGAGGAGACCCAGTACTTC; CDR3 protein: CASSSPPEEETQYF
D gene: NA; J gene: TRBJ2-1; V gene: TRBV11-2; clone size: NA; CDR3 DNA: TGTGCCAGCAGTCCCGAGTATGAGCAGTTCTTC; CDR3 protein: CASSPEYEQFF
D gene: TRBD2; J gene: TRBJ2-4; V gene: TRBV4-1; clone size: NA; CDR3 DNA: TGCGCCAGCAGCCAATTGGTCACTAGCGACATTCAGTACTTC; CDR3 protein: CASSQLVTSDIQYF